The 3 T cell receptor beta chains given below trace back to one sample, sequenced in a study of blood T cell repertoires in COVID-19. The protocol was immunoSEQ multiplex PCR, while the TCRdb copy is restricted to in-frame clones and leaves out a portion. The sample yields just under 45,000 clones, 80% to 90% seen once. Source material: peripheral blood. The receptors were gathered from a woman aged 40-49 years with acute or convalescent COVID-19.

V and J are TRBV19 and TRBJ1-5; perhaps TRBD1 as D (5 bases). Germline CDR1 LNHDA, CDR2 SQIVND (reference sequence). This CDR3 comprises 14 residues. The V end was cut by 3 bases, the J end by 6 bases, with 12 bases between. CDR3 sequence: CASSMAGYSQPQHF. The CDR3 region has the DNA TGTGCCAGTAGTATGGCAGGGTATAGTCAGCCCCAGCATTTT. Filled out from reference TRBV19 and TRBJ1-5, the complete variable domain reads DGGITQSPKYLFRKEGQNVTLSCEQNLNHDAMYWYRQDPGQGLRLIYYSQIVNDFQKGDIAEGYSVSREKKESFPLTVTSAQKNPTAFYLCASSMAGYSQPQHFGDGTRLSIL.

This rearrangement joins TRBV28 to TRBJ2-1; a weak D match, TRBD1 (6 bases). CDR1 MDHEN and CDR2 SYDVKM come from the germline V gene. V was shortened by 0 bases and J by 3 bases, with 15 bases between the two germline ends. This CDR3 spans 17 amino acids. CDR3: CASSLWTAGDLYNEQFF. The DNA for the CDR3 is TGTGCCAGCAGTTTATGGACGGCAGGGGACCTCTACAATGAGCAGTTCTTC.

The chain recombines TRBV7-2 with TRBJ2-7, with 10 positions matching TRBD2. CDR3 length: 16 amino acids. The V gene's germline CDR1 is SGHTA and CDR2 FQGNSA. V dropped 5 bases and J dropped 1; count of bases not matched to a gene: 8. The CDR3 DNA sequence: TGTGCCAGCAGCGTTTCTAGCGGGGGCACATCCTACGAGCAGTACTTC. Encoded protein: CASSVSSGGTSYEQYF. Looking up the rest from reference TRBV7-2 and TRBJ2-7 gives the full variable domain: GAGVSQSPSNKVTEKGKDVELRCDPISGHTALYWYRQSLGQGLEFLIYFQGNSAPDKSGLPSDRFSAERTGGSVSTLTIQRTQQEDSAVYLCASSVSSGGTSYEQYFGPGTRLTVT.